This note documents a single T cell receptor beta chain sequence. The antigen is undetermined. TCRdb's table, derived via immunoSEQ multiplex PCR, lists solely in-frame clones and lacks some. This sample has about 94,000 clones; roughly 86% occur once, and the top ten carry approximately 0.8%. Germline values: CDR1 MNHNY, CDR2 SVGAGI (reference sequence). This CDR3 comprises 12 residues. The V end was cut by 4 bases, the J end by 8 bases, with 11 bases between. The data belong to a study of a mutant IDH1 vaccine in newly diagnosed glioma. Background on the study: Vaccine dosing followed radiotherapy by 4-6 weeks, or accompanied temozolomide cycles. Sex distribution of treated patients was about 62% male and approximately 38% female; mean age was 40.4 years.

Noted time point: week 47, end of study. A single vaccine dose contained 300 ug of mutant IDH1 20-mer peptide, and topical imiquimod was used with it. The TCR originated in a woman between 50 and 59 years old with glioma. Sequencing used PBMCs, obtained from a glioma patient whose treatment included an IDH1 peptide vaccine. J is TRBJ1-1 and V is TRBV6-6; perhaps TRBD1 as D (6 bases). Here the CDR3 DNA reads TGTGCCAGCAGTTCCGGAGGGGGAGAAGCTTTCTTT. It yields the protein CASSSGGGEAFF.